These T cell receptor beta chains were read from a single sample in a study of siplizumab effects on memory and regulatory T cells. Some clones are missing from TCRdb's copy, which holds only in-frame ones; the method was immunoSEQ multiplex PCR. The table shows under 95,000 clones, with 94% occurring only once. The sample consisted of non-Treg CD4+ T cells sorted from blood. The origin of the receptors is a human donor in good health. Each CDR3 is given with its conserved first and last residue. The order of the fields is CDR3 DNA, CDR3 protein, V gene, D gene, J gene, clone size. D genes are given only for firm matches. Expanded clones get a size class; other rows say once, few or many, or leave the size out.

cdr3_nt: TGTGCCAGTAGTATCGCTGTACAAGAGACCCAGTACTTC; cdr3_aa: CASSIAVQETQYF; v_call: TRBV19; d_call: -; j_call: TRBJ2-5; clone_size: once
cdr3_nt: TGTGCCGGGGGTGGCACTGAAGCTTTCTTT; cdr3_aa: CAGGGTEAFF; v_call: TRBV19; d_call: -; j_call: TRBJ1-1; clone_size: -
cdr3_nt: TGTGCCTGGAGTCGGACGGATAGCAATCAGCCCCAGCATTTT; cdr3_aa: CAWSRTDSNQPQHF; v_call: TRBV30; d_call: -; j_call: TRBJ1-5; clone_size: -
cdr3_nt: TGTGCCAGCAGCTTGGACAGCTCTGGAAACACCATATATTTT; cdr3_aa: CASSLDSSGNTIYF; v_call: TRBV7-8; d_call: -; j_call: TRBJ1-3; clone_size: -
cdr3_nt: TGTGCCAGCTCGAACAGGGGCGACGGGGCCAACGTCCTGACTTTC; cdr3_aa: CASSNRGDGANVLTF; v_call: TRBV18; d_call: TRBD1; j_call: TRBJ2-6; clone_size: -
cdr3_nt: TGCGCCAGCAGCTTGGGTAGTACTGGGCCTGGAAACACCATATATTTT; cdr3_aa: CASSLGSTGPGNTIYF; v_call: TRBV5-1; d_call: -; j_call: TRBJ1-3; clone_size: -
cdr3_nt: TGTGCCAGCAGCAAAGCGCTCAACAGGGGGCTTGGGAACACCATATATTTT; cdr3_aa: CASSKALNRGLGNTIYF; v_call: TRBV21-1; d_call: -; j_call: TRBJ1-3; clone_size: -
cdr3_nt: TGCGCCAGCAGCCAAGTGGGGGGCAACTATGGCTACACCTTC; cdr3_aa: CASSQVGGNYGYTF; v_call: TRBV4-1; d_call: -; j_call: TRBJ1-2; clone_size: -
cdr3_nt: TGCGCCAGCAGCCCCCGACAGGGGAATGAGCAGTTCTTC; cdr3_aa: CASSPRQGNEQFF; v_call: TRBV4-1; d_call: TRBD1; j_call: TRBJ2-1; clone_size: -
cdr3_nt: TGTGCCTGGAGGAAGACGGGTACCTCACCCCTCCACTTT; cdr3_aa: CAWRKTGTSPLHF; v_call: TRBV30; d_call: -; j_call: TRBJ1-6; clone_size: few
cdr3_nt: TGCGCCAGCAGCCAAGAGAAGGGGGGCTATGGCTACACCTTC; cdr3_aa: CASSQEKGGYGYTF; v_call: TRBV4-1; d_call: -; j_call: TRBJ1-2; clone_size: -
cdr3_nt: TGTGCCAGCAGCGTAGGATCAGGGGGGGAGACCCAGTACTTC; cdr3_aa: CASSVGSGGETQYF; v_call: TRBV9; d_call: -; j_call: TRBJ2-5; clone_size: -
cdr3_nt: TGTGCCAGCAGCTTGAGTGGGGAAAGGTGGAACACTGAAGCTTTCTTT; cdr3_aa: CASSLSGERWNTEAFF; v_call: TRBV5-6; d_call: -; j_call: TRBJ1-1; clone_size: once
cdr3_nt: TGCGCCAGCAGCTTGGGTAGTTTCTCCTACAATGAGCAGTTCTTC; cdr3_aa: CASSLGSFSYNEQFF; v_call: TRBV5-1; d_call: -; j_call: TRBJ2-1; clone_size: -
cdr3_nt: TGTGCCAGCTGGGGACTAGCGGGGGGCTCAGATACGCAGTATTTT; cdr3_aa: CASWGLAGGSDTQYF; v_call: TRBV11-2; d_call: TRBD2; j_call: TRBJ2-3; clone_size: -
cdr3_nt: TGTGCCTGGAGTGTCGGGACTAGCGGGGGTGTGGAGCAGTACTTC; cdr3_aa: CAWSVGTSGGVEQYF; v_call: TRBV30; d_call: TRBD2; j_call: TRBJ2-7; clone_size: -
cdr3_nt: TGTGCCATCAGTGATAGGGGGGGAGATAATCAGCCCCAGCATTTT; cdr3_aa: CAISDRGGDNQPQHF; v_call: TRBV10-3; d_call: -; j_call: TRBJ1-5; clone_size: -
cdr3_nt: TGCGCCAGCAGTGGGGGGGAAAACCGAGTGAACACTGAAGCTTTCTTT; cdr3_aa: CASSGGENRVNTEAFF; v_call: TRBV10-1; d_call: -; j_call: TRBJ1-1; clone_size: -
cdr3_nt: TGCGCCAGCAGCTTGGATGGAGAGAACACTGAAGCTTTCTTT; cdr3_aa: CASSLDGENTEAFF; v_call: TRBV5-1; d_call: -; j_call: TRBJ1-1; clone_size: -
cdr3_nt: TGTGCCAGCAGCCAGGGGATCGGACAGGGCGGGTATGGCTACACCTTC; cdr3_aa: CASSQGIGQGGYGYTF; v_call: TRBV4-2; d_call: TRBD1; j_call: TRBJ1-2; clone_size: once
cdr3_nt: TGCGCCAGCAGCTTGGCCCGGGACTATGAGCAGTTCTTC; cdr3_aa: CASSLARDYEQFF; v_call: TRBV5-1; d_call: -; j_call: TRBJ2-1; clone_size: -
cdr3_nt: TGTGCCAGCAGCTTAAACGGGAGGAGCTCCTACGAGCAGTACTTC; cdr3_aa: CASSLNGRSSYEQYF; v_call: TRBV11-3; d_call: TRBD2; j_call: TRBJ2-7; clone_size: -
cdr3_nt: TGTGCCAGCAGCTTGGTGGCAGGGGATGGCTACACCTTC; cdr3_aa: CASSLVAGDGYTF; v_call: TRBV5-6; d_call: -; j_call: TRBJ1-2; clone_size: -
cdr3_nt: TGTGCCAGCAGCCCCCGACTAGCGGGGGGGAATACAGATACGCAGTATTTT; cdr3_aa: CASSPRLAGGNTDTQYF; v_call: TRBV9; d_call: TRBD2; j_call: TRBJ2-3; clone_size: -
cdr3_nt: TGTGCCAGCTCACCTGGCGCAGGGTCGGTCGGCTACACCTTC; cdr3_aa: CASSPGAGSVGYTF; v_call: TRBV18; d_call: -; j_call: TRBJ1-2; clone_size: -
cdr3_nt: TGTGCCAGCAGGACCGGGACAGGGGATTACTATGGCTACACCTTC; cdr3_aa: CASRTGTGDYYGYTF; v_call: TRBV6-6; d_call: TRBD1; j_call: TRBJ1-2; clone_size: -
cdr3_nt: TGTGCCAGCAGCTTAGGCAGGGCCAACCTCTATGGCTACACCTTC; cdr3_aa: CASSLGRANLYGYTF; v_call: TRBV7-9; d_call: -; j_call: TRBJ1-2; clone_size: -
cdr3_nt: TGTGCCAGCAGCCGGTCTAGCGGGAGGAACACCGGGGAGCTGTTTTTT; cdr3_aa: CASSRSSGRNTGELFF; v_call: TRBV14; d_call: TRBD2; j_call: TRBJ2-2; clone_size: -
cdr3_nt: TGTGCCAGCAGCTTGGCCTTGGGGGGTGACTATGGCTACACCTTC; cdr3_aa: CASSLALGGDYGYTF; v_call: TRBV5-4; d_call: -; j_call: TRBJ1-2; clone_size: -
cdr3_nt: TGCGCCAGCAGCCAAGGGACTAGTCAGTACGAGACCCAGTACTTC; cdr3_aa: CASSQGTSQYETQYF; v_call: TRBV5-1; d_call: TRBD2; j_call: TRBJ2-5; clone_size: -
cdr3_nt: TGTGCCAGCACCCTACAGGGAAGGGAGACCCAGTACTTC; cdr3_aa: CASTLQGRETQYF; v_call: TRBV6-1; d_call: -; j_call: TRBJ2-5; clone_size: once
cdr3_nt: TGTGCCAGCAGCTTCTCGGGGGGGCGGTCCTACGAGCAGTACTTC; cdr3_aa: CASSFSGGRSYEQYF; v_call: TRBV7-3; d_call: TRBD2; j_call: TRBJ2-7; clone_size: -
cdr3_nt: TGCGCCAGCAGCATACCCAGGGACCGCACAGATACGCAGTATTTT; cdr3_aa: CASSIPRDRTDTQYF; v_call: TRBV5-1; d_call: -; j_call: TRBJ2-3; clone_size: -
cdr3_nt: TGTGCCAGCAGCTTAGAAACATTCTCTGGAAACACCATATATTTT; cdr3_aa: CASSLETFSGNTIYF; v_call: TRBV11-3; d_call: -; j_call: TRBJ1-3; clone_size: -
cdr3_nt: TGTGCCAGCAGTTACTCCCAGGGGGGGGACACTGAAGCTTTCTTT; cdr3_aa: CASSYSQGGDTEAFF; v_call: TRBV6-5; d_call: TRBD1; j_call: TRBJ1-1; clone_size: -
cdr3_nt: TGTGCCAGACCTTTAGGGGCCGTAGGACTAGCGGGAGGGGTCTACAATGAGCAGTTCTTC; cdr3_aa: CARPLGAVGLAGGVYNEQFF; v_call: TRBV7-5; d_call: -; j_call: TRBJ2-1; clone_size: -
cdr3_nt: TGTGCCAGTAGTCCCAAGACCGAGAAGAACGGCTACACCTTC; cdr3_aa: CASSPKTEKNGYTF; v_call: TRBV19; d_call: -; j_call: TRBJ1-2; clone_size: -
cdr3_nt: TGTGCCAGCAGTTTATCGGGACAGGGGGTCGAAAAACTGTTTTTT; cdr3_aa: CASSLSGQGVEKLFF; v_call: TRBV28; d_call: TRBD1; j_call: TRBJ1-4; clone_size: -
cdr3_nt: TGTGCCAGCAGGCCACAAGCGGGGGGGCTTCAGTTCTTC; cdr3_aa: CASRPQAGGLQFF; v_call: TRBV2; d_call: TRBD2; j_call: TRBJ2-1; clone_size: -
cdr3_nt: TGTGCCAGCAGCCCTCGTCTAGCGGGAGATAAGTTCTTC; cdr3_aa: CASSPRLAGDKFF; v_call: TRBV14; d_call: TRBD2; j_call: TRBJ2-1; clone_size: -
cdr3_nt: TGTGCCAGCAGCAGGGGGCCTTCTAATGAAAAACTGTTTTTT; cdr3_aa: CASSRGPSNEKLFF; v_call: TRBV6-1; d_call: TRBD1; j_call: TRBJ1-4; clone_size: -
cdr3_nt: TGTGCCAGTAGTGCCACAGGGAGCTTTGGCTACACCTTC; cdr3_aa: CASSATGSFGYTF; v_call: TRBV19; d_call: -; j_call: TRBJ1-2; clone_size: few
cdr3_nt: TGTGCCAGCAGCCGAGGGCAGGGGGGACAGCCCCAGCATTTT; cdr3_aa: CASSRGQGGQPQHF; v_call: TRBV27; d_call: TRBD1; j_call: TRBJ1-5; clone_size: -
cdr3_nt: TGTGCCAGCAGCCAAGTAGGAGGAACTGAAGCTTTCTTT; cdr3_aa: CASSQVGGTEAFF; v_call: TRBV14; d_call: -; j_call: TRBJ1-1; clone_size: -
cdr3_nt: TGTGCCAGCAGCCTCCGGACAGGGCTGAACACTGAAGCTTTCTTT; cdr3_aa: CASSLRTGLNTEAFF; v_call: TRBV14; d_call: TRBD1; j_call: TRBJ1-1; clone_size: few
cdr3_nt: TGTGCCAGCAGTTTATTACCGAACTATGGCTACACCTTC; cdr3_aa: CASSLLPNYGYTF; v_call: TRBV27; d_call: -; j_call: TRBJ1-2; clone_size: -
cdr3_nt: TGTGCCAGCATGGCGGGAGAATTAAGGGAGCAGTACTTC; cdr3_aa: CASMAGELREQYF; v_call: TRBV2; d_call: TRBD2; j_call: TRBJ2-7; clone_size: -
cdr3_nt: TGTGCCAGTAGTATTGTAGCGGGAGGGGGCAATGAGCAGTTCTTC; cdr3_aa: CASSIVAGGGNEQFF; v_call: TRBV19; d_call: TRBD2; j_call: TRBJ2-1; clone_size: -
cdr3_nt: TGTGCCAGCACCTGGGGCTCTGGGGCCAACGTCCTGACTTTC; cdr3_aa: CASTWGSGANVLTF; v_call: TRBV11-2; d_call: -; j_call: TRBJ2-6; clone_size: -
cdr3_nt: TGTGCCTGGAGGGCGATCGCGGGATCCTACAATGAGCAGTTCTTC; cdr3_aa: CAWRAIAGSYNEQFF; v_call: TRBV30; d_call: -; j_call: TRBJ2-1; clone_size: once
cdr3_nt: TGTGCCAGCAGCCAAGCGGGAGGTTTGATCGAGCAGTACTTC; cdr3_aa: CASSQAGGLIEQYF; v_call: TRBV14; d_call: TRBD2; j_call: TRBJ2-7; clone_size: -
cdr3_nt: TGTGCCTGGAGTGCCCGCCACAGGGGGAATTCACCCCTCCACTTT; cdr3_aa: CAWSARHRGNSPLHF; v_call: TRBV30; d_call: TRBD1; j_call: TRBJ1-6; clone_size: once
cdr3_nt: TGTGCCAGCAGTTACGGTGTGGCTAGCGTGCAGACCCAGTACTTC; cdr3_aa: CASSYGVASVQTQYF; v_call: TRBV6-5; d_call: -; j_call: TRBJ2-5; clone_size: -
cdr3_nt: TGTGCCAGCATGGGGGGCTGGGGCTCCTACAATGAGCAGTTCTTC; cdr3_aa: CASMGGWGSYNEQFF; v_call: TRBV6-1; d_call: -; j_call: TRBJ2-1; clone_size: -